This T cell receptor beta chain was sequenced for a study of T cell responses to AZD1222 COVID-19 vaccine. In the study overall: Combined were second doses at about 4 or about 12 weeks.

Germline CDR1 is MRHNA and CDR2 is SNTAGT. The ends lost 3 bases at V and 6 bases at J; junction bases unmatched: 7. The CDR3 loop spans 15 amino acids. Study-level results: Donors were mostly white British, more females; clonal diversity possibly underestimated. Baseline seropositivity characterized only six AZD1222 recipients. Once two AZD1222 doses were given, Spike-specific TCR breadth and depth went up.

Data came from immunoSEQ multiplex PCR; TCRdb stores just in-frame clones and leaves some out. The sample contains about 110,000 clones, about 85% of which appear only once. Details on this clone: Its antigen is currently unknown.

This clonotype originated in an adult in good health. This rearrangement joins TRBV6-4 to TRBJ2-3; TRBD2 matches 9 bases. This sample comprised peripheral blood, obtained on day 0 of AZD1222 vaccination. DNA for the CDR3: TGTGCCAGCAGTGAACGAGCGGGGGGCATGGATACGCAGTATTTT. Its translation: CASSERAGGMDTQYF.